A single sample is the source of the 5 T cell receptor beta chains below, sequenced in a study of blood T cells in healthy people across ages. A sample-barcoded 5' primer and a J-beta primer mix were used in a second PCR of about 6 to 12 cycles. TCRdb re-analysed the 5' RACE reads in MiXCR, keeping a single row per CDR3 protein. The sample has 650,000 to 800,000 distinct CDR3 sequences; under 55% are singletons. The specimen sequenced was blood. These receptors all come from a man between 60 and 75 years old in good health.

In this sample, this clonotype turned up a few times. The chain has TRBV6-1 and TRBJ2-1, with 9 bases lining up with TRBD1. The CDR3 runs to 14 residues. V lost 7 bases and J lost 7; bases outside the gene matches: 8. Germline loops: CDR1 MNHNS, CDR2 SASEGT. DNA for the CDR3: TGTGCCAGCAATACCGGGACAGGGAAGAATGAGCAGTTCTTC. Its translation is CASNTGTGKNEQFF.

This clonotype was detected many times. The chain links TRBV18 to TRBJ2-1; D is unresolved. The V gene lost 1 base and the J gene lost 9 bases, with 10 bases spanning the gap. Germline CDR1 reads KGHSH; CDR2 reads LQKENI. CDR3 length equals 13 residues. The CDR3 sequence is CASSPRRLGEQFF. CDR3 bases: TGTGCCAGCTCACCACGGCGGCTGGGTGAGCAGTTCTTC.

This clonotype appeared many times. The chain combines TRBV6-5 with TRBJ1-1; D is possibly TRBD1 (6 bases). The V end lost 1 base, the J end lost 7 bases, and 13 bases lay between the germline ends. The germline V gene encodes CDR1 MNHEY and CDR2 SVGAGI. CDR3 size: 14 residues. The CDR3 reads CASSYFGGLGEAFF. CDR3 coding DNA: TGTGCCAGCAGTTACTTTGGGGGCCTAGGTGAAGCTTTCTTT.

This clonotype was detected only once. This rearrangement joins TRBV19 to TRBJ1-1; no firm D call. CDR3 length equals 13 residues. CDR1 and CDR2 from the germline V gene are LNHDA and SQIVND (reference sequence). The germline V and J ends were trimmed by 3 bases and 4 bases, with 9 bases remaining between them. The CDR3 DNA is TGTGCCAGTAGTATCCGAAAGGGCACTGAAGCTTTCTTT. It codes for CASSIRKGTEAFF.

The J gene is TRBJ1-1, the V gene TRBV9; D is unclear. The length of the CDR3 is 16 residues. The V gene lost 0 bases and the J gene lost 0 bases, with 12 bases spanning the gap. Germline CDR1 is SGDLS and CDR2 is YYNGEE. CDR3 sequence reads: CASSVVPAGLNTEAFF. For the CDR3, the DNA is TGTGCCAGCAGCGTAGTCCCTGCGGGATTGAACACTGAAGCTTTCTTT.